The clone carrying this T cell receptor beta chain was seen many times. MiXCR, run by TCRdb on the 5' RACE reads, gives a single entry per CDR3 protein. The table shows about 81,000 distinct CDR3 sequences, with under 4.5% occurring only once. The sample comes from a study of neurological immune-mediated disorders. As for time point: longitudinal time-point 3. This CDR3 has 11 amino acids. CDR1 is SNHLY, CDR2 FYNNEI, per germline. Trimming left V 3 bases short and J 10 bases short, with 7 bases between. This chain uses TRBV2 with TRBJ2-1, with D unresolved. Source material: PBMCs. The sequence derives from an older woman with multiple sclerosis. DNA of the CDR3: TGTGCCAGCAGTGAGGGTTTCGAGCAGTTCTTC. Protein sequence: CASSEGFEQFF. The full variable domain, rest sourced from reference TRBV2 and TRBJ2-1, is EPEVTQTPSHQVTQMGQEVILRCVPISNHLYFYWYRQILGQKVEFLVSFYNNEISEKSEIFDDQFSVERPDGSNFTLKIRSTKLEDSAMYFCASSEGFEQFFGPGTRLTVL.